The next 25 T cell receptor beta chains were all read from a single sample in a study of cytomegalovirus exposure and HLA in healthy donors. Clones were sequenced by immunoSEQ multiplex PCR, and TCRdb holds only the in-frame ones, with some missing. In the table there are about 160,000 clones, approximately 86% of which are singletons. Sequencing used PBMCs. Receptors originate from a woman aged 18-29 years in good health and CMV-seronegative.

The genes are TRBV7-2 and TRBJ2-2; 10 bases are a match to TRBD1. J gave up 5 bases and V 5 bases, and 8 bases lay outside the gene matches. The CDR3 runs 16 residues. Germline CDR1 is SGHTA and CDR2 is FQGNSA. The CDR3 sequence is CASSIRQGARTGELFF. The CDR3 coding sequence is TGTGCCAGCAGCATAAGACAGGGGGCGCGGACCGGGGAGCTGTTTTTT.

This clone showed up just once. V usage is TRBV5-6 and J usage is TRBJ2-1; D gene uncertain. Germline CDR1 SGHDT, CDR2 YYEEEE. The CDR3 covers 15 residues. Trimming took 2 bases from V and 3 from J, leaving 12 bases between them. In DNA form, the CDR3 reads TGTGCCAGCAGCTTTGGGCAGGTAGACTACAATGAGCAGTTCTTC. Its translation is CASSFGQVDYNEQFF.

The chain uses TRBV5-1 and TRBJ2-7; D is possibly TRBD2 (7 bases). CDR3 length: 13 amino acids. V was clipped by 6 bases and J by 7 bases, with 17 bases between them. The germline V gene has CDR1 SGHRS and CDR2 YFSETQ. The CDR3 here is CASNMEGEGEQYF. The CDR3 bases are TGCGCCAGCAACATGGAGGGGGAGGGGGAGCAGTACTTC.

This chain links TRBV5-1 with TRBJ2-3, with D maybe TRBD2 (5 bases). The ends were cut back, 4 bases at V and 0 bases at J, with 18 bases in the middle. The germline V gene encodes CDR1 SGHRS and CDR2 YFSETQ. The CDR3 loop spans 17 amino acids. The CDR3 nucleotides are TGCGCCAGCAGCACGGGGATCGACTCCTCTAGCACAGATACGCAGTATTTT. Its translation: CASSTGIDSSSTDTQYF.

V and J are TRBV15 and TRBJ2-3; maybe TRBD2 (5 bases). Germline CDR1 is LNHNV and CDR2 is YYDKDF (reference sequence). Between the trimmed V and J ends, which lost 5 bases and 5 bases, there was a span of 14 bases. The CDR3 loop spans 14 amino acids. Here the CDR3 reads CATSSHGGEDTQYF. The DNA of the CDR3 is TGTGCCACCAGCTCCCATGGAGGTGAAGATACGCAGTATTTT. The full variable domain, with the rest looked up from reference TRBV15 and TRBJ2-3, is DAMVIQNPRYQVTQFGKPVTLSCSQTLNHNVMYWYQQKSSQAPKLLFHYYDKDFNNEADTPDNFQSRRPNTSFCFLDIRSPGLGDTAMYLCATSSHGGEDTQYFGPGTRLTVL.

The chain joins TRBV7-2 to TRBJ2-7; D might be TRBD2 (5 bases). V was cut by 1 base and J by 0 bases, with 10 bases left in between. The CDR3 contains 15 residues. Germline V gene data show CDR1 as SGHTA and CDR2 as FQGNSA. CDR3 in amino acids: CASSLVDGLSYEQYF. The CDR3 DNA reads TGTGCCAGCAGCTTAGTGGACGGACTCTCCTACGAGCAGTACTTC.

The genes are TRBV5-6 and TRBJ1-1; TRBD1 is a possible D gene (5 bases). Germline lookup yields CDR1 SGHDT and CDR2 YYEEEE. The CDR3 contains 15 residues. Trimming took 4 bases from V and 10 from J, leaving 23 bases between them. This CDR3 is CASSITRQSTKRAFF. Here the CDR3 DNA reads TGTGCCAGCAGCATCACCCGACAGTCTACCAAGAGAGCTTTCTTT.

This clone was recorded a few times. The chain couples TRBV5-1 to TRBJ2-2, with 11 bases that match TRBD2. The CDR3 covers 15 residues. Per germline, CDR1 SGHRS and CDR2 YFSETQ. The J segment lost 3 bases and the V segment lost 3 bases, leaving 1 base of the junction unmatched. CDR3 nucleotides: TGCGCCAGCAGCTGGACTAGCGGGCACACCGGGGAGCTGTTTTTT. The encoded protein is CASSWTSGHTGELFF. Looking up the rest from reference TRBV5-1 and TRBJ2-2 gives the full variable domain: KAGVTQTPRYLIKTRGQQVTLSCSPISGHRSVSWYQQTPGQGLQFLFEYFSETQRNKGNFPGRFSGRQFSNSRSEMNVSTLELGDSALYLCASSWTSGHTGELFFGEGSRLTVL.

Concerning this clone itself: One junction end disagrees with the germline gene, perhaps due to a read error. This rearrangement joins TRBV29-1 to TRBJ1-2; 8 bases are a match to TRBD1. CDR3 length: 10 residues. The germline gives CDR1 SQVTM, CDR2 ANQGSEA. DNA for the CDR3: TGCAGCGGGTACAGGGGGGGCTCCACCTTC. Its translation is CSGYRGGSTF.

This chain connects TRBV7-9 to TRBJ2-1; maybe TRBD2 (6 bases). The length of the CDR3 is 12 residues. V lost 2 bases and J 10 bases, leaving 9 bases between the germline ends. Germline CDR1 is SEHNR and CDR2 is FQNEAQ (reference sequence). In DNA form, the CDR3 reads TGTGCCAGCAGCTTACGGGGGAACGAGCAGTTCTTC. Its translation: CASSLRGNEQFF.

The rearrangement uses TRBV4-3 and TRBJ2-1; D not certain. The germline gives CDR1 LGHNA, CDR2 YSLEER. The V gene lost 0 bases and the J gene lost 2 bases, with 8 bases spanning the gap. The CDR3 has 15 amino acids. The CDR3 sequence is CASSQEISPYNEQFF. The CDR3 DNA reads TGCGCCAGCAGCCAAGAGATTAGCCCCTACAATGAGCAGTTCTTC.

CDR3 DNA sequence: TGTGCCAGCTCACTGGGGGAGGGTAATTCACCCCTCCACTTT. Translation gives CASSLGEGNSPLHF. This chain links TRBV18 with TRBJ1-6; TRBD1 might be the D (5 bases). The length of the CDR3 is 14 residues. V was clipped by 4 bases and J by 6 bases, with 10 bases between them. Germline V gene data show CDR1 as KGHSH and CDR2 as LQKENI.

The rearrangement joins TRBV5-1 to TRBJ2-3, with D tentatively TRBD2 (5 bases). Germline loops: CDR1 SGHRS, CDR2 YFSETQ. This CDR3 is 14 amino acids long. V was shortened by 4 bases and J by 3 bases, with 12 bases between the two germline ends. CDR3 nucleotide sequence: TGCGCCAGCAGCCTCGGATCGGGAACAGATACGCAGTATTTT. This gives the protein CASSLGSGTDTQYF.

V usage is TRBV7-2 and J usage is TRBJ2-3, with D unclear. The V gene lost 1 base and the J gene lost 6 bases, with 20 bases spanning the gap. This CDR3 has 17 amino acids. Germline CDR1 is SGHTA and CDR2 is FQGNSA. CDR3 sequence: CASSLGSRRPPLDTQYF. The CDR3 region has the DNA TGTGCCAGCAGCTTAGGTTCGAGGCGGCCACCCCTGGATACGCAGTATTTT.

The rearrangement uses TRBV9 and TRBJ1-3; weak D call: TRBD1 (5 bases). CDR1 and CDR2 (germline): SGDLS, YYNGEE. V was cut by 0 bases and J by 0 bases, with 16 bases left in between. The CDR3 is made up of 18 amino acids. This CDR3 is CASSVGSSWGVSGNTIYF. DNA of the CDR3: TGTGCCAGCAGCGTAGGGTCGAGTTGGGGGGTCTCTGGAAACACCATATATTTT.

This sequence joins TRBV4-3 and TRBJ2-3; the match to TRBD2 covers 10 bases. Germline V gives CDR1 LGHNA, CDR2 YSLEER. The CDR3 runs 18 residues. V shed 0 bases and J 4 bases; nucleotides not matched to a gene: 10. CDR3 DNA sequence: TGCGCCAGCAGCCAAGAAGCGTCTAGCGGGAGTTGGGCAGATACGCAGTATTTT. It codes for CASSQEASSGSWADTQYF.

The chain recombines TRBV11-2 with TRBJ2-1; maybe TRBD2 (5 bases). From germline, CDR1 is SGHAT and CDR2 FQNNGV. The CDR3 runs 11 residues. Trimming pared 1 base from V and 10 bases from J, leaving 5 bases between. CDR3: CASSLAGEQFF. Written as DNA, the CDR3 is TGTGCCAGCAGCTTAGCGGGGGAGCAGTTCTTC.

The rearrangement uses TRBV19 and TRBJ1-5, with D perhaps TRBD1 (6 bases). Germline-derived CDR1 and CDR2 are LNHDA and SQIVND (reference sequence). Trimming took 5 bases from V and 15 from J, leaving 14 bases between them. The CDR3 has 11 residues. This CDR3 reads CASSDVGGPHF. CDR3 bases: TGTGCCAGTAGTGATGTTGGGGGCCCGCATTTT.

V and J are TRBV6-6 and TRBJ1-4; possible D gene TRBD1, 6 bases. Germline V gives CDR1 MNHNY, CDR2 SVGAGI (reference sequence). The CDR3 sequence is 16 residues long. The V end was cut by 0 bases, the J end by 8 bases, with 16 bases between. The CDR3 protein is CASSYSIGQMEEKLFF. CDR3 in DNA: TGTGCCAGCAGTTACTCTATCGGACAGATGGAGGAAAAACTGTTTTTT.

The V gene is TRBV15, the J gene TRBJ2-2; 9 bases agree with TRBD1. This CDR3 comprises 14 residues. Germline values: CDR1 LNHNV, CDR2 YYDKDF (reference sequence). After removal of 6 bases from V and 5 bases from J, the junction contained 4 bases not matched to a gene. The chain's CDR3 is CATRDRGQTGELFF. In DNA, the CDR3 is TGTGCCACCAGGGACAGGGGTCAAACCGGGGAGCTGTTTTTT.

V is TRBV7-2 and J is TRBJ2-3; D gene uncertain. Germline V gene sequence: CDR1 SGHTA, CDR2 FQGNSA. The CDR3 spans 13 residues. The V end was cut by 1 base, the J end by 2 bases, with 4 bases between. This CDR3 is CASSLGYTDTQYF. DNA for the CDR3: TGTGCCAGCAGCTTAGGCTACACAGATACGCAGTATTTT.

V is TRBV18 and J is TRBJ2-2; 9 bases line up with TRBD1. Germline V gene data show CDR1 as KGHSH and CDR2 as LQKENI. This CDR3 comprises 19 residues. J gave up 0 bases and V 3 bases, and 11 bases lay outside the gene matches. The CDR3, as DNA: TGTGCCAGCTCACCGGCTGCGGTGTGGGACAGGGCGAACACCGGGGAGCTGTTTTTT. Protein sequence: CASSPAAVWDRANTGELFF.

The chain carries TRBV14 and TRBJ1-5, with TRBD1 as a possible D gene (5 bases). V was pared by 6 bases and J by 5 bases, with 11 bases between. Per the germline V gene, CDR1 is SGHDN and CDR2 is FVKESK. The CDR3 is 13 residues long. CDR3 region: CASSLTADQPQHF. The CDR3 DNA reads as TGTGCCAGCAGTTTGACAGCCGATCAGCCCCAGCATTTT. The variable domain in full, completed from reference TRBV14 and TRBJ1-5, reads EAGVTQFPSHSVIEKGQTVTLRCDPISGHDNLYWYRRVMGKEIKFLLHFVKESKQDESGMPNNRFLAERTGGTYSTLKVQPAELEDSGVYFCASSLTADQPQHFGDGTRLSIL.

V gene TRBV5-1 combines with J gene TRBJ1-6; possible D gene TRBD1, 6 bases. The CDR3 runs 15 residues. The V gene's germline CDR1 is SGHRS and CDR2 YFSETQ. V was trimmed by 4 bases and J by 6 bases, leaving 14 bases between them. CDR3 sequence: CASSQITGTNSPLHF. In DNA, the CDR3 is TGCGCCAGCAGCCAGATTACAGGGACTAATTCACCCCTCCACTTT.

This chain joins TRBV5-4 and TRBJ1-1; TRBD1 matches at 7 bases. This CDR3 is 14 amino acids long. Germline V lookup: CDR1 SGHNT, CDR2 YYREEE (reference sequence). The V segment lost 4 bases and the J segment 4 bases; nucleotides outside the gene matches: 7. Here the CDR3 DNA reads TGTGCCAGCAGCCTCGGACAGGATAGCACTGAAGCTTTCTTT. Protein product: CASSLGQDSTEAFF.